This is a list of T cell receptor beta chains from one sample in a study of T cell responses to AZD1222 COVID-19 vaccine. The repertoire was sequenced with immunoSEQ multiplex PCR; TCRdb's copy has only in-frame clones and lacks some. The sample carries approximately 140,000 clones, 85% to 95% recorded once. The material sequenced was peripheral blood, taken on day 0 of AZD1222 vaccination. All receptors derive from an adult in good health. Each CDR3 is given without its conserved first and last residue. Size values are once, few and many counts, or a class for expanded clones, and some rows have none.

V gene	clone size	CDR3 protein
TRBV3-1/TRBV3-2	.	ASSQVTGVQETQY
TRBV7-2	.	ASSLHGAGMNTEAF
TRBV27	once	ASSLEVGTAAYNEQF
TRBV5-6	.	ASSLRGDRRTDTQY
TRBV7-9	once	ATDNPGANTEAF
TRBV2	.	ASSLQETQY
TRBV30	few	AWSLQEGSPLH
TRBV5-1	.	ASSLELAGVNEQF
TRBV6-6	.	ASSPRGGGPRTQY
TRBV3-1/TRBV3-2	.	ASSLSTVRLGNQPQH
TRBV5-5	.	ASSRLPDSQVDGYT
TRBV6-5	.	ASSYSSGSGREAF
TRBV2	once	ASRGQDGYT
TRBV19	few	AAKESGDTDTQY
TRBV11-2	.	ASSLSPAGRFLNSPLH
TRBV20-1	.	SARPQETQY
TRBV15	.	ATSREQSLSSTDTQY
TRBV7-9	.	ASSTQGNSYNSPLH